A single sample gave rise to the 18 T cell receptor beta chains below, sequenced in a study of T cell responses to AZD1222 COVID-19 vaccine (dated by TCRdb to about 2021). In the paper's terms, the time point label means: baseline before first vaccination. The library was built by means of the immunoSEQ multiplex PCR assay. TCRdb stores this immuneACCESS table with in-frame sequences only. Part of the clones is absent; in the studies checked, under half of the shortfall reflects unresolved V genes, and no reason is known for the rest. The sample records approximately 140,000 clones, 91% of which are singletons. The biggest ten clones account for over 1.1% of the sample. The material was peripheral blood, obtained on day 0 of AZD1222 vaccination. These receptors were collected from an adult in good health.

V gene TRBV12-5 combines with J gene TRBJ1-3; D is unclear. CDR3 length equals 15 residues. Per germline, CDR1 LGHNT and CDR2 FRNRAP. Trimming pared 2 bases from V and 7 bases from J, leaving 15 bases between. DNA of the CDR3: TGTGCTAGTGGTTTGATCCGTCTTGGACTCAACACCATATATTTT. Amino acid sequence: CASGLIRLGLNTIYF.

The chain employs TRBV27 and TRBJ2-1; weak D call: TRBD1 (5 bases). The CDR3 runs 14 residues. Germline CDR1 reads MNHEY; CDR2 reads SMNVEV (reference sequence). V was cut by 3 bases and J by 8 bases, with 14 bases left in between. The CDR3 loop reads CASSLDPRVDEQFF. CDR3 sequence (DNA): TGTGCCAGCAGTTTGGACCCCAGGGTTGATGAGCAGTTCTTC.

This CDR3 reads CASSLTDEQYF. The CDR3, as DNA: TGCGCCAGCAGCTTGACTGACGAGCAGTACTTC. The gene calls are TRBV5-1 and TRBJ2-7; unclear D gene. V dropped 1 base and J dropped 5 bases, with 4 bases sitting between them. CDR1 SGHRS and CDR2 YFSETQ come from the germline V gene. The CDR3 extends over 11 amino acids.

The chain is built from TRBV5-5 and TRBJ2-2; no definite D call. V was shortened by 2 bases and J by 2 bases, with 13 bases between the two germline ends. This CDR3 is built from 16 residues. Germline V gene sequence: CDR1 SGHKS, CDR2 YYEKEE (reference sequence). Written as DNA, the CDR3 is TGTGCCAGCAGCTTAGGGCAAACTGTAAACACCGGGGAGCTGTTTTTT. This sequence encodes CASSLGQTVNTGELFF.

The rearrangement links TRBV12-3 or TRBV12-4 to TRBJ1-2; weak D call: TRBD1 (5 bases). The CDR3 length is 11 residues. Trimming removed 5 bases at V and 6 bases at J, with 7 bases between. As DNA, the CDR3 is TGTGCCAGCAGTCCCAGGGATGGCTACACCTTC. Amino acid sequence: CASSPRDGYTF.

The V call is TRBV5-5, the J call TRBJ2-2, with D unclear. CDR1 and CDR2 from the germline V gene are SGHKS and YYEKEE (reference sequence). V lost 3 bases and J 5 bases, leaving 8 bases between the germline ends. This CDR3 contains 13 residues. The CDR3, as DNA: TGTGCCAGCAGCTCGTCGTTGACCGGGGAGCTGTTTTTT. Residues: CASSSSLTGELFF.

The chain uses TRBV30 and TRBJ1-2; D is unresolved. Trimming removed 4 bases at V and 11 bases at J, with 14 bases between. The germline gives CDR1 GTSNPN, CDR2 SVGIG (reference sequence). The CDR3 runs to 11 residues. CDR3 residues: CAWTTGGQYTF. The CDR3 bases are TGTGCCTGGACGACGGGAGGCCAATACACCTTC.

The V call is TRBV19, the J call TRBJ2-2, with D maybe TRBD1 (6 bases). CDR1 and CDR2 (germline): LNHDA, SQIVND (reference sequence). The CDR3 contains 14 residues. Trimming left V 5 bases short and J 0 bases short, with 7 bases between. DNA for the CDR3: TGTGCCAGTAGTTGGACAGCGAACACCGGGGAGCTGTTTTTT. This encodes CASSWTANTGELFF.

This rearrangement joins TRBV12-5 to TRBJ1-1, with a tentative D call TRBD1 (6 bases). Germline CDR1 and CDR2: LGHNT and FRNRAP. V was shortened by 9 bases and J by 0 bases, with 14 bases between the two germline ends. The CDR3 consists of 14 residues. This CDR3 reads CASLGGAMNTEAFF. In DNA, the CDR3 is TGTGCTAGCCTCGGGGGGGCCATGAACACTGAAGCTTTCTTT.

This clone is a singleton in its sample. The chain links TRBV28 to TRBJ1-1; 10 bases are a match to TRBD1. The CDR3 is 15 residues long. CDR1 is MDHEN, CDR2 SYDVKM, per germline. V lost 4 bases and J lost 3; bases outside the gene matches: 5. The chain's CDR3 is CASSSGTGADTEAFF. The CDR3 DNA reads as TGTGCCAGCAGTTCCGGGACAGGGGCGGACACTGAAGCTTTCTTT.

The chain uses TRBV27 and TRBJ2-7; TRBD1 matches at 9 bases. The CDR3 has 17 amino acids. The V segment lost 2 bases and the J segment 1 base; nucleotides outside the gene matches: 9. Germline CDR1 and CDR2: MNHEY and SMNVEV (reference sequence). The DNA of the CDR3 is TGTGCCAGCAGTTTAGGGGGGACAGGGCGAGTTTCCTACGAGCAGTACTTC. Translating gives CASSLGGTGRVSYEQYF.

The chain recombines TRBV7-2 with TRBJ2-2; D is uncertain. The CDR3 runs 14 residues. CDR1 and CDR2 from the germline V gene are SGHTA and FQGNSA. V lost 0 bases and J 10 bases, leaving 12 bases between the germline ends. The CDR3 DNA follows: TGTGCCAGCAGCTTAGCAAGGGTAGGGTCGGAGCTGTTTTTT. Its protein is CASSLARVGSELFF.

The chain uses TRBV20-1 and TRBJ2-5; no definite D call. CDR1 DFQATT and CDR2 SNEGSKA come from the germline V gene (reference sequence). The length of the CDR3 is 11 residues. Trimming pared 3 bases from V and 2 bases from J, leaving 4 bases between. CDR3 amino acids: CSARAQETQYF. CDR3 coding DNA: TGCAGTGCTAGGGCACAAGAGACCCAGTACTTC.

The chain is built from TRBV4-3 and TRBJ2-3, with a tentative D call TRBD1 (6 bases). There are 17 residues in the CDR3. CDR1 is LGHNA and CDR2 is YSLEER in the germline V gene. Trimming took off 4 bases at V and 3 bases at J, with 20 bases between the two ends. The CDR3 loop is CASSPKSTGRGTDTQYF. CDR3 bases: TGCGCCAGCAGCCCTAAGTCGACAGGTAGGGGGACAGATACGCAGTATTTT.

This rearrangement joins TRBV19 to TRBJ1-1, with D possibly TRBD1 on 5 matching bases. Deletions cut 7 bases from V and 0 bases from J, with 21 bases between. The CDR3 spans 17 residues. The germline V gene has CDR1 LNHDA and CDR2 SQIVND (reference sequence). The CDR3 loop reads CASTPTRGIGMNTEAFF. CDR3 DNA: TGTGCCAGTACCCCCACGCGGGGGATCGGGATGAACACTGAAGCTTTCTTT.

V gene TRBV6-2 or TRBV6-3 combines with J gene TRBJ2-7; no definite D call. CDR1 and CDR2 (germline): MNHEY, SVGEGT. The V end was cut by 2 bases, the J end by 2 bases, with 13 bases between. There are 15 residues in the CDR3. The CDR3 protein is CASSYLAGMTYEQYF. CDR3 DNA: TGTGCCAGCAGTTACCTTGCCGGCATGACCTACGAGCAGTACTTC.

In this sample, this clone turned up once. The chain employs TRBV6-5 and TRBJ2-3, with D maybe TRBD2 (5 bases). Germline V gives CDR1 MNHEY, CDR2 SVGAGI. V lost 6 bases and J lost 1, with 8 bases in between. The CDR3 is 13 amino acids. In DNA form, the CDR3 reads TGTGCCAGCAGCCCCGGGGGCACAGATACGCAGTATTTT. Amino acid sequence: CASSPGGTDTQYF.

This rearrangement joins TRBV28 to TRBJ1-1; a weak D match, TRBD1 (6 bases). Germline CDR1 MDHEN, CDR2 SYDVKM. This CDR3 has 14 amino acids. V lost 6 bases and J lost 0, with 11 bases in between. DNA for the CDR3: TGTGCCAGCAGGGTGACAGGACTGAACACTGAAGCTTTCTTT. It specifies CASRVTGLNTEAFF. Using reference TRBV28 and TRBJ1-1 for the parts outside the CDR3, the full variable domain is DVKVTQSSRYLVKRTGEKVFLECVQDMDHENMFWYRQDPGLGLRLIYFSYDVKMKEKGDIPEGYSVSREKKERFSLILESASTNQTSMYLCASRVTGLNTEAFFGQGTRLTVV.